Sequencing of this TCR beta chain was carried out in a study of tumor and adjacent non-tumor tissue in lung cancer. A modified ARM-PCR protocol with three rounds of nested PCR amplified TCRbeta. TCRdb redid the calling of the multiplex PCR reads with MiXCR, one entry per CDR3 protein. The table has 91,000 or so distinct CDR3 sequences, approximately 65% seen once. This CDR3 is built from 14 residues. Germline values: CDR1 DFQATT, CDR2 SNEGSKA (reference sequence). No cell sorting was done before RNA was extracted from the tissue. Comments on this clonotype: The junction departs from germline at one end; a sequencing error may be responsible.

The rearrangement links TRBV20-1 to TRBJ1-6, with D perhaps matching TRBD1 (5 bases). The sequenced material came from lung tumor tissue. The sequence was collected from a man aged 55 to 69 with non-small cell lung cancer. The CDR3 DNA follows: TGCAGTGCTAGCCAGGGTGGACCTAATTCACTCCTCCACTTT. Translating it yields CSASQGGPNSLLHF.